Listed below are T cell receptor beta chains from one sample, sequenced in a study of blood T cell repertoires in COVID-19. Method: immunoSEQ multiplex PCR; TCRdb's copy keeps in-frame clones and lacks some. The sample yields under 300,000 clones, nearly 85% seen once. Material: peripheral blood. These TCRs come from a human donor in a cohort sampled during active COVID-19. Both conserved end residues are part of each CDR3. D genes are given only for firm matches. Expanded clones are given a class, and other clones once, few, many or no size at all.

TRBJ1-1	.	TRBD1	TRBV6-5	TGTGCCAGCAGTTACGAACAGGGGGCTGGCACTGAAGCTTTCTTT	CASSYEQGAGTEAFF
TRBJ1-5	.	TRBD1	TRBV5-5	TGTGCCAGCAGCTGGACAGGGCATCAGCCCCAGCATTTT	CASSWTGHQPQHF
TRBJ2-7	.	.	TRBV6-5	TGTGCCAGCAGTCCTGACACCCCCTACGAGCAGTACTTC	CASSPDTPYEQYF
TRBJ2-7	.	TRBD2	TRBV9	TGTGCCAGCAGCGCCACTAGCGGGGGTCCCTACGAGCAGTACTTC	CASSATSGGPYEQYF
TRBJ2-1	.	.	TRBV14	TGTGCCAGCAGCCAGGCGACAGTTGACAATGAGCAGTTCTTC	CASSQATVDNEQFF
TRBJ2-1	.	TRBD1	TRBV10-3	TGTGCCATCATAGAGGGGGCCAACTACAATGAGCAGTTCTTC	CAIIEGANYNEQFF
TRBJ2-1	.	TRBD2	TRBV28	TGTGCCAGCAGCCCAATGGGGCTTGGCGGGAGGAGCTCCTACAATGAGCAGTTCTTC	CASSPMGLGGRSSYNEQFF
TRBJ1-1	.	TRBD1	TRBV10-3	TGTGCCATCAGTGAGACCCACTGGGACAGGGGAATATCGAACACTGAAGCTTTCTTT	CAISETHWDRGISNTEAFF
TRBJ2-5	.	TRBD2	TRBV7-2	TGTGCCAGCAGCTTAGCGCGTTACGGGGGGGCGGGAGAGACCCAGTACTTC	CASSLARYGGAGETQYF
TRBJ2-7	many	TRBD1	TRBV18	TGTGCCAGCTCACCACTTACTCCGGGACAGGGGCCCGATGAGTACTTC	CASSPLTPGQGPDEYF
TRBJ2-2	once	.	TRBV5-1	TGCGCCAGCAGCTTGGGGGCGACGGAGGGGCCCGGGGAGCTGTTTTTT	CASSLGATEGPGELFF
TRBJ2-1	.	TRBD2	TRBV10-1	TGCGCCAGCAGTGAGACTAGCGGGAGGATTGATGAGCAGTTCTTC	CASSETSGRIDEQFF
TRBJ1-2	.	TRBD1	TRBV6-5	TGTGCCAGCAGGGAGTCACAGGGGCATTCTGGCTACACCTTC	CASRESQGHSGYTF
TRBJ1-6	.	TRBD1	TRBV18	TGTGCCAGCTCACCGATACCGGGACAGGCCGGTTCACCCCTCCACTTT	CASSPIPGQAGSPLHF
TRBJ2-1	.	TRBD1	TRBV15	TGTGCCACCAGTCTTCTGGGACAGGGGAACAATGAGCAGTTCTTC	CATSLLGQGNNEQFF
TRBJ1-6	many	.	TRBV4-1	TGCGCCAGCAGCCAACAGCAGGGAATTTCACCCCTCCACTTT	CASSQQQGISPLHF
TRBJ2-7	.	TRBD2	TRBV27	TGTGCCAGCAACTCCGGGACTAGCGGTTCCTACGAGCAGTACTTC	CASNSGTSGSYEQYF
TRBJ2-1	.	.	TRBV9	TGTGCCAGCAGCGCCCCGAAACAGGCTTATTACAATGAGCAGTTCTTC	CASSAPKQAYYNEQFF
TRBJ1-5	.	.	TRBV15	TGTGCCACCAGCAGAGATTGGTCGGCGTCTAGTCAGCCCCAGCATTTT	CATSRDWSASSQPQHF
TRBJ2-1	.	.	TRBV11-2	TGTGCCAGCAGCGTTAGGTGGCTAGCGCCTTACAATGAGCAGTTCTTC	CASSVRWLAPYNEQFF
TRBJ2-2	.	TRBD2	TRBV19	TGTGCCAGTAAAGGACTAGCGGGGGAGAGGGGGGAGCTGTTTTTT	CASKGLAGERGELFF
TRBJ2-2	once	TRBD2	TRBV6-4	TGTGCCAGCAGACTAGCGCCGAACACCGGGGAGCTGTTTTTT	CASRLAPNTGELFF
TRBJ2-3	.	.	TRBV3-1/TRBV3-2	TGTGCCAGCAGCCAAGACCCTAGCGTCGATACGCAGTATTTT	CASSQDPSVDTQYF
TRBJ1-4	.	.	TRBV6-5	TGTGCCAGCAGTTACCTGGGAGTAAATGAAAAACTGTTTTTT	CASSYLGVNEKLFF
TRBJ1-4	.	TRBD1	TRBV10-1	TGCGCCAGCAGTCGACAGGGGAATGAAAAACTGTTTTTT	CASSRQGNEKLFF
TRBJ1-2	.	TRBD1	TRBV11-2	TGTGCCAGCAGCCCTCCGGGACAGGGTAACTATGGCTACACCTTC	CASSPPGQGNYGYTF
TRBJ1-1	.	.	TRBV19	TGTGCCAGTAGTATAGATCTTATCACTGAAGCTTTCTTT	CASSIDLITEAFF
TRBJ1-1	few	.	TRBV10-3	TGTGCCATCAGAGAGCCAGGGGACACTGAAGCTTTCTTT	CAIREPGDTEAFF
TRBJ2-7	.	TRBD2	TRBV4-1	TGCGCCAGCAGCCAAGTCCTGAAGCGGGGGTACGAGCAGTACTTC	CASSQVLKRGYEQYF
TRBJ2-5	.	TRBD1	TRBV4-1	TGCGCCAGCAGCGAGACAGGGGGCGGTGAGACCCAGTACTTC	CASSETGGGETQYF
TRBJ2-1	few	.	TRBV9	TGTGCCAGCAGCCCCCGGGACTCCGACTACAATGAGCAGTTCTTC	CASSPRDSDYNEQFF
TRBJ2-1	few	TRBD1	TRBV6-5	TGTGCCAGCAGTTACTCGAGGCAGGGGGCGCAAAATGAGCAGTTCTTC	CASSYSRQGAQNEQFF
TRBJ2-3	.	TRBD1	TRBV10-3	TGTGCCATCGCCGGGACAGGGGTGGATACGCAGTATTTT	CAIAGTGVDTQYF
TRBJ2-1	.	.	TRBV4-1	TGCGCCAGCAGCCAAGATTTAGGGGTCCGGGTTACAAATGAGCAGTTCTTC	CASSQDLGVRVTNEQFF
TRBJ1-1	.	.	TRBV3-1/TRBV3-2	TGTGCCAGCAGCCAATTCGCAGGGGTTGAGGGTGAAGCTTTCTTT	CASSQFAGVEGEAFF
TRBJ1-5	few	.	TRBV9	TGTGCCAGCAGCGTAGACTCCGAAGGAGGCAATCAGCCCCAGCATTTT	CASSVDSEGGNQPQHF
TRBJ1-1	.	TRBD1	TRBV19	TGTGCCAGTAGTAACGACAGGGCGAGTACTGAAGCTTTCTTT	CASSNDRASTEAFF
TRBJ2-7	few	.	TRBV5-1	TGCGCCAGCAGCGTGGGACACCAGACCTCCTACGAGCAGTACTTC	CASSVGHQTSYEQYF
TRBJ2-7	.	TRBD1	TRBV2	TGTGCCAGCATCTGGACAGGCGGCTACGAGCAGTACTTC	CASIWTGGYEQYF
TRBJ1-1	.	.	TRBV30	TGTGCGGGGCGGGGCCGCGGCACTGAAGCTTTCTTT	CAGRGRGTEAFF